Listed here are 20 T cell receptor beta chains from one sample, sequenced in a study of blood T cell repertoires in COVID-19. Repertoires were generated with immunoSEQ multiplex PCR, while TCRdb's copy carries only in-frame clones and drops some. The sample has around 300,000 clones, 70% to 90% seen once. Sequenced material: peripheral blood. The source is a woman aged 45 to 65 with active or convalescent COVID-19.

CDR3 in DNA: TGTGCCATCGCTACTAGCGTGATTTCCACAGATACGCAGTATTTT. This translates into CAIATSVISTDTQYF. The chain is built from TRBV10-3 and TRBJ2-3, with 7 bases that match TRBD2. V gave up 8 bases and J gave up 2 bases; unmatched junction bases: 10. CDR1 and CDR2 (germline): ENHRY, SYGVKD. The CDR3 is 15 amino acids.

The V call is TRBV19, the J call TRBJ1-5; possible D gene TRBD1, 5 bases. The CDR3 runs 16 residues. V lost 7 bases and J 2 bases, leaving 18 bases between the germline ends. Germline loops: CDR1 LNHDA, CDR2 SQIVND (reference sequence). CDR3 amino acids: CASTTKGTVGNQPQHF. CDR3 sequence (DNA): TGTGCCAGTACCACCAAGGGGACTGTGGGCAATCAGCCCCAGCATTTT.

The chain employs TRBV18 and TRBJ2-1; possible D gene TRBD1, 6 bases. V was shortened by 8 bases and J by 4 bases, with 18 bases between the two germline ends. CDR3 length equals 15 residues. In germline, CDR1 is KGHSH, CDR2 LQKENI. The CDR3 coding sequence is TGTGCCAGCGGACTCTCAGGGGTAGAGTACAATGAGCAGTTCTTC. Amino acids: CASGLSGVEYNEQFF. Drawing the rest from reference TRBV18 and TRBJ2-1, the complete variable domain is NAGVMQNPRHLVRRRGQEARLRCSPMKGHSHVYWYRQLPEEGLKFMVYLQKENIIDESGMPKERFSAEFPKEGPSILRIQQVVRGDSAAYFCASGLSGVEYNEQFFGPGTRLTVL.

The rearrangement uses TRBV19 and TRBJ2-1; 13 positions match TRBD2. The CDR3 length is 15 residues. The V gene's germline CDR1 is LNHDA and CDR2 SQIVND (reference sequence). With 3 bases clipped from V and 5 bases from J, the junction kept 1 base outside the gene matches. CDR3 bases: TGTGCCAGTAGTATGGGACTAGCGGGAAACAATGAGCAGTTCTTC. Translation gives CASSMGLAGNNEQFF.

The rearrangement links TRBV11-2 to TRBJ2-1; TRBD2 agrees at 12 bases. Germline loops: CDR1 SGHAT, CDR2 FQNNGV. The CDR3 has 14 amino acids. Trimming at V came to 3 bases and at J to 6 bases, leaving 0 bases not matched to a gene. CDR3 in amino acids: CASSLTSGGNEQFF. The CDR3 coding sequence is TGTGCCAGCAGCTTGACTAGCGGGGGCAATGAGCAGTTCTTC.

The chain is built from TRBV16 and TRBJ1-2; tentatively, D is TRBD1 (6 bases). CDR3 length: 14 amino acids. Germline loops: CDR1 KGHSY, CDR2 FQNENV. V lost 0 bases to trimming and J lost 7 bases, with 12 bases between them. CDR3 residues: CASSQSSGAVGYTF. For the CDR3, the DNA is TGTGCCAGCAGCCAATCGTCAGGGGCTGTTGGCTACACCTTC.

The genes are TRBV6-1 and TRBJ2-1, with TRBD2 as a possible D gene (6 bases). CDR1 and CDR2 (germline): MNHNS, SASEGT. The CDR3 has 15 residues. V shed 0 bases and J shed 7 bases, with 13 bases lying between them. CDR3 protein: CASSEAGGTWNEQFF. DNA of the CDR3: TGTGCCAGCAGTGAAGCGGGGGGTACGTGGAATGAGCAGTTCTTC.

V and J are TRBV3-1 (or the pseudogene TRBV3-2) and TRBJ2-7, with 9 bases fitting TRBD2. CDR3 length: 14 residues. Germline assignment: CDR1 LGHDT and CDR2 YNNKEL (reference sequence). J gave up 1 base and V 3 bases, and 1 base lay outside the gene matches. The CDR3 region is CASSHGLASYEQYF. The CDR3 DNA follows: TGTGCCAGCAGCCATGGACTAGCGTCCTACGAGCAGTACTTC.

This chain uses TRBV29-1 with TRBJ1-2; 7 bases are shared with TRBD1. The CDR3 extends over 12 amino acids. Germline trimming cut 6 bases from V and 4 bases from J; bases unmatched to any gene: 5. Germline V CDR1 and CDR2: SQVTM, ANQGSEA. In DNA form, the CDR3 reads TGCAGCGTCACCGGGACAGTCTATGGCTACACCTTC. It encodes CSVTGTVYGYTF.

The chain is built from TRBV7-9 and TRBJ1-1, with TRBD1 matching 8 bases. Germline V lookup: CDR1 SEHNR, CDR2 FQNEAQ (reference sequence). The CDR3 is 16 amino acids. The V gene end was trimmed by 5 bases and the J gene end by 1 base; junction bases not matched to a gene: 9. Written as DNA, the CDR3 is TGTGCCAGCAGCGATACTGGGACAGGAGAGAACACTGAAGCTTTCTTT. Its translation: CASSDTGTGENTEAFF. Looking up the rest from reference TRBV7-9 and TRBJ1-1 gives the full variable domain: DTGVSQNPRHKITKRGQNVTFRCDPISEHNRLYWYRQTLGQGPEFLTYFQNEAQLEKSRLLSDRFSAERPKGSFSTLEIQRTEQGDSAMYLCASSDTGTGENTEAFFGQGTRLTVV.

The chain has TRBV28 and TRBJ2-2, with D maybe TRBD1 (5 bases). The germline gives CDR1 MDHEN, CDR2 SYDVKM. V lost 3 bases and J 0 bases, leaving 20 bases between the germline ends. The CDR3 totals 19 residues. In DNA, the CDR3 is TGTGCCAGCAGTTTTTTCGGGCTGGGGCGAGTTACGAACACCGGGGAGCTGTTTTTT. Translating it yields CASSFFGLGRVTNTGELFF.

V and J are TRBV28 and TRBJ1-1; D uncertain. Deletions cut 7 bases from V and 0 bases from J, with 15 bases between. This CDR3 has 15 residues. Germline V gives CDR1 MDHEN, CDR2 SYDVKM. The CDR3 DNA reads TGTGCCAGCACCCCGGATTGGAGGGTGAACACTGAAGCTTTCTTT. As protein: CASTPDWRVNTEAFF. Complete variable domain (other parts from reference TRBV28 and TRBJ1-1): DVKVTQSSRYLVKRTGEKVFLECVQDMDHENMFWYRQDPGLGLRLIYFSYDVKMKEKGDIPEGYSVSREKKERFSLILESASTNQTSMYLCASTPDWRVNTEAFFGQGTRLTVV.

This clone was observed once. J is TRBJ1-6 and V is TRBV5-1; no reliable D call. This CDR3 contains 12 residues. CDR1 is SGHRS and CDR2 is YFSETQ in the germline V gene. Trimming shortened V by 4 bases and J by 10 bases, and 9 bases separated the two germline ends. In DNA form, the CDR3 reads TGCGCCAGCAGCGGTACAGCCTCACCCCTCCACTTT. Amino acid sequence: CASSGTASPLHF.

V is TRBV29-1 and J is TRBJ1-2, with D maybe TRBD1 (5 bases). Deletions cut 1 base from V and 6 bases from J, with 15 bases between. Germline values: CDR1 SQVTM, CDR2 ANQGSEA. The CDR3 extends over 14 amino acids. CDR3 sequence: CSVEVTQGVDGYTF. The CDR3 DNA reads TGCAGCGTTGAAGTCACCCAAGGGGTGGATGGCTACACCTTC.

The chain uses TRBV3-1 (or the pseudogene TRBV3-2) and TRBJ2-3; a possible D gene is TRBD1 (5 bases). The V gene lost 4 bases and the J gene lost 0 bases, with 17 bases spanning the gap. The CDR3 has 17 amino acids. From germline, CDR1 is LGHDT and CDR2 YNNKEL (reference sequence). The CDR3 reads CASSLYIGHTSTDTQYF. In DNA form, the CDR3 reads TGTGCCAGCAGCCTTTACATAGGACATACTAGCACAGATACGCAGTATTTT.

With regard to this clone: The sample carries other DNA sequences with the same CDR3. This chain joins TRBV19 and TRBJ2-7; TRBD1 aligns across 10 bases. J gave up 3 bases and V 4 bases, and 0 bases lay outside the gene matches. The CDR3 is 13 residues long. Germline V gene sequence: CDR1 LNHDA, CDR2 SQIVND (reference sequence). CDR3 sequence: CASSRDRGYEQYF. The CDR3 coding sequence is TGTGCCAGTAGTAGGGACAGGGGCTACGAGCAGTACTTC.

This clone was picked up one time. The chain combines TRBV5-5 with TRBJ2-7; tentatively, D is TRBD2 (6 bases). The CDR3 extends over 14 amino acids. Trimming took 3 bases from V and 4 from J, leaving 14 bases between them. CDR1 and CDR2 (germline): SGHKS, YYEKEE (reference sequence). The CDR3 here is CASSSVAGLYEQYF. The CDR3 DNA follows: TGTGCCAGCAGCTCCGTCGCGGGATTGTACGAGCAGTACTTC.

This clone was counted between two and nine times. The chain has TRBV5-4 and TRBJ1-1, with TRBD1 matching 11 bases. The CDR3 totals 17 residues. The V gene's germline CDR1 is SGHNT and CDR2 YYREEE (reference sequence). With 1 base clipped from V and 3 bases from J, the junction kept 8 bases outside the gene matches. The CDR3 bases are TGTGCCAGCAGCTTGAGGGGACAGGGGGGAAAGTACACTGAAGCTTTCTTT. Translating gives CASSLRGQGGKYTEAFF.

This chain joins TRBV19 and TRBJ2-2; the D gene is possibly TRBD1 (5 bases). The CDR3 covers 13 residues. The V end lost 2 bases, the J end lost 5 bases, and 6 bases lay between the germline ends. CDR1 and CDR2 (germline): LNHDA, SQIVND (reference sequence). The CDR3 loop reads CASSISGTGELFF. Here the CDR3 DNA reads TGTGCCAGTAGTATATCAGGGACCGGGGAGCTGTTTTTT.

The gene calls are TRBV28 and TRBJ1-1; D unclear. Germline-derived CDR1 and CDR2 are MDHEN and SYDVKM. Trimming removed 5 bases from V and 5 bases from J, with 15 bases in between. The CDR3 is 14 amino acids. CDR3 residues: CASSPRFGVTEAFF. CDR3 nucleotides: TGTGCCAGCAGTCCCCGCTTCGGGGTAACTGAAGCTTTCTTT.